This T cell receptor beta chain was recorded in a study of shared clonotypes between healthy human individuals. Findings of the study overall: The authors sampled blood alone, and tissue repertoires likely differ. Among donors, clonotype sharing was expected to be affected by sequencing depth.

This clone was detected ten times or more. Its antigen is as yet unknown. Evenly divided among several immunoSEQ plates was the genomic DNA of each subset. TCRdb keeps only in-frame clones here, not all; method: immunoSEQ multiplex PCR. The sample has under 120,000 clones, around 64% seen once. CDR3 size: 14 residues. The germline gives CDR1 KGHSH, CDR2 LQKENI. V lost 6 bases to trimming and J lost 0 bases, with 9 bases between them. Sequences were obtained from memory CD8+ T cells sorted from blood. Subset: CD45RO+ cells pooled with CCR7-negative TemRA cells. This chain uses TRBV18 with TRBJ1-3; D is uncertain. This clonotype was obtained from a woman in her 30s in good health. CDR3 loop: CASSPTTSGNTIYF. The CDR3 DNA sequence: TGTGCCAGCTCGCCTACAACCTCTGGAAACACCATATATTTT.